This TCR beta chain was sequenced in a study of blood T cell repertoires in COVID-19. Study overall: Both acute and convalescent COVID-19 samples were obtained from the United States, Italy and Spain. In each case, the material was cDNA or gDNA derived from T cells, B-cell-depleted T cells, or PBMCs.

Methods used by the authors: By means of reference gene primer amplification, nucleated cell counts were estimated. Profiling relied on immunoSEQ multiplex PCR, and the TCRdb table lists in-frame clones only, not all of them. V, J and clone size are those of that table, while D and trimming were read from the DNA. This table has 85,000 to 95,000 clones, nearly 90% appearing once. From germline, CDR1 is MNHEY and CDR2 SVGEGT. The CDR3 covers 15 residues. V lost 5 bases to trimming and J lost 2 bases; unmatched junction nucleotides: 8. V usage is TRBV6-2 or TRBV6-3 and J usage is TRBJ2-7, with 8 bases lining up with TRBD2. The receptor's source is an elderly woman with active COVID-19. Sample: peripheral blood. Written as DNA, the CDR3 is TGTGCCAGCAGTAGCGGGAGCCTTCTCCCCTACGAGCAGTACTTC. Its protein is CASSSGSLLPYEQYF.